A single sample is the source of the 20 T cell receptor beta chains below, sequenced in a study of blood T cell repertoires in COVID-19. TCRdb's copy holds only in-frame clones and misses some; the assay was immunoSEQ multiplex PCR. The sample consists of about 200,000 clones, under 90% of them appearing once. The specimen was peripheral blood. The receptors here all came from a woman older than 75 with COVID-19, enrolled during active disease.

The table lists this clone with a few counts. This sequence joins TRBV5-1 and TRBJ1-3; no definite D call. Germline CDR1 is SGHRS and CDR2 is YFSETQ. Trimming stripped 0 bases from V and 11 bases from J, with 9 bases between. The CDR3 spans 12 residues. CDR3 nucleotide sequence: TGCGCCAGCAGCTTGGGGGGAGCCCCCATATATTTT. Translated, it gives CASSLGGAPIYF.

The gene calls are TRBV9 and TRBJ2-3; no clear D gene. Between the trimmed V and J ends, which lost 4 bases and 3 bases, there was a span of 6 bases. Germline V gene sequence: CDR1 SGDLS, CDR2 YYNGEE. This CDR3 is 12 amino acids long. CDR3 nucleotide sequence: TGTGCCAGCAGCCAACTGACAGATACGCAGTATTTT. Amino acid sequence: CASSQLTDTQYF.

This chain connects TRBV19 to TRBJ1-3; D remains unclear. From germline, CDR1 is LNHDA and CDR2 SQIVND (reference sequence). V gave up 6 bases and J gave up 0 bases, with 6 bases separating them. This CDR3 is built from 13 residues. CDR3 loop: CASRSVSGNTIYF. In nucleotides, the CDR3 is TGTGCCAGTAGGTCGGTCTCTGGAAACACCATATATTTT.

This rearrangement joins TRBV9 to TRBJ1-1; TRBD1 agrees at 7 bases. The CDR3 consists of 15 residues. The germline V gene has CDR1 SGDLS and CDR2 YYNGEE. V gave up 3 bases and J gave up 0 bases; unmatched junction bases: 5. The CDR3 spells CASSAHGTVNTEAFF. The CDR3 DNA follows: TGTGCCAGCAGCGCCCACGGGACAGTGAACACTGAAGCTTTCTTT.

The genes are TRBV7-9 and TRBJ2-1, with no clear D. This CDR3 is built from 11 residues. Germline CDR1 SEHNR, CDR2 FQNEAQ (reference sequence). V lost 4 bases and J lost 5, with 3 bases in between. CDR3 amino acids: CASSYNNEQFF. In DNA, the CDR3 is TGTGCCAGCAGCTACAACAATGAGCAGTTCTTC.

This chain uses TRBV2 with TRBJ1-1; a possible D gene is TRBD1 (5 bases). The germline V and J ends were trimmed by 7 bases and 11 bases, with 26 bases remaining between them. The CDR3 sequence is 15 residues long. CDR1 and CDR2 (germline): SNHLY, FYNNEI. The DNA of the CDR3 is TGTGCCAGCATGGCGGAAGGGGCTCCAAGGGTCTCGGCTTTCTTT. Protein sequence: CASMAEGAPRVSAFF.

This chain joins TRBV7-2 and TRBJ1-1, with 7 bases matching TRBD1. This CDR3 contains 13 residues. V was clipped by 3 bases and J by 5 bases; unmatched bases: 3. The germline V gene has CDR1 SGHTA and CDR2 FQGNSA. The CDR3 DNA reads TGTGCCAGCAGCTTGCCAGGGGGAACTGAAGCTTTCTTT. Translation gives CASSLPGGTEAFF.

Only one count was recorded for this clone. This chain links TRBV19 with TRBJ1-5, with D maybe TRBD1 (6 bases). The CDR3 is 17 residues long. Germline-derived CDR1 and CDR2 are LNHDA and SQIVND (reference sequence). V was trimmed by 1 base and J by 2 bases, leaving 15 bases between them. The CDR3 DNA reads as TGTGCCAGTAGTATAGCGGGGGGGGCGCAGGGCAATCAGCCCCAGCATTTT. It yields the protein CASSIAGGAQGNQPQHF.

As DNA, the CDR3 is TGCGCCAGCAGCTTGGGCGACAGTCCTGTGGAGACCCAGTACTTC. It yields the protein CASSLGDSPVETQYF. The chain uses TRBV5-1 and TRBJ2-5; D might be TRBD1 (5 bases). This CDR3 spans 15 amino acids. CDR1 is SGHRS and CDR2 is YFSETQ in the germline V gene. Trimming left V 0 bases short and J 5 bases short, with 14 bases between.

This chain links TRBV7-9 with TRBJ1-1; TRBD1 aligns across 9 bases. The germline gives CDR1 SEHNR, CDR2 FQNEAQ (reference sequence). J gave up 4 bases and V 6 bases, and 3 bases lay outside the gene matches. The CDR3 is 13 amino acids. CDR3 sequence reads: CASRPTGGTEAFF. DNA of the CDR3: TGTGCCAGCAGACCGACAGGGGGCACTGAAGCTTTCTTT.

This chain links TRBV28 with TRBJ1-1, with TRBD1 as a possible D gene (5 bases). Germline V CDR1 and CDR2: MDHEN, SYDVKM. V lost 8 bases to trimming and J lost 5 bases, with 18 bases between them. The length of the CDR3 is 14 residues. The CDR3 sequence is CASRGLQGWTEAFF. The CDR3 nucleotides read TGTGCCAGCCGAGGTCTGCAGGGATGGACTGAAGCTTTCTTT.

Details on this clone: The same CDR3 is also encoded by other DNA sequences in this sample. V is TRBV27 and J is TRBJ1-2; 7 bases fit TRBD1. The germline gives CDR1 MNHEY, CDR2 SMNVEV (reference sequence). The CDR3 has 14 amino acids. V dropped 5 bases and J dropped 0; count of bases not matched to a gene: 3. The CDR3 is CASSPQGANYGYTF. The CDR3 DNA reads TGTGCCAGCAGTCCGCAGGGGGCTAACTATGGCTACACCTTC.

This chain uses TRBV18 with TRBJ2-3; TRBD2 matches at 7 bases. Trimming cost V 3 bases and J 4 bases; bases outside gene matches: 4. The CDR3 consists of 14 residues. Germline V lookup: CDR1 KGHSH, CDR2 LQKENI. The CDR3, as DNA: TGTGCCAGCTCACCCGGGGGGATATCAGATACGCAGTATTTT. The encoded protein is CASSPGGISDTQYF.

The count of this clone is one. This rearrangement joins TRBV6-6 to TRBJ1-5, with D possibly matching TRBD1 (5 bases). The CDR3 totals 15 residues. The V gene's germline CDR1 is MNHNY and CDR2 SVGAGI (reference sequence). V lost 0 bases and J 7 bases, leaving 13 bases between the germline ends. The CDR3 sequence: CASSYSARAGQPQHF. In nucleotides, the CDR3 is TGTGCCAGCAGTTACTCGGCCAGGGCGGGACAGCCCCAGCATTTT.

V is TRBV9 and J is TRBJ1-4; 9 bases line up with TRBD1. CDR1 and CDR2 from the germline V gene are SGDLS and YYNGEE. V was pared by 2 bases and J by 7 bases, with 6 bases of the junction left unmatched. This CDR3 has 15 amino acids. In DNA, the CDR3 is TGTGCCAGCAGCGTGGCCCCGGGACAGGGTGAAAAACTGTTTTTT. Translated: CASSVAPGQGEKLFF.

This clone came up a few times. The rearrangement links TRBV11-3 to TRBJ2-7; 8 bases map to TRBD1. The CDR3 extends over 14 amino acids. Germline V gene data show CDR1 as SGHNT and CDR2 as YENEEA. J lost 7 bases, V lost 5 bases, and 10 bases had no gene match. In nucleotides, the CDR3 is TGTGCCAGCAGCGCTTACCAGGGGGCGGGGGAGCAGTACTTC. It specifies CASSAYQGAGEQYF.

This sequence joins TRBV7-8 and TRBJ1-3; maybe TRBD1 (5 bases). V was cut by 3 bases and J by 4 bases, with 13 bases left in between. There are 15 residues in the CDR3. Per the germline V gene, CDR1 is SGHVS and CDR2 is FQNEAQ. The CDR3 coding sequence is TGTGCCAGCAGCTTGCCCAGGGTCGGAGGAAACACCATATATTTT. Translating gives CASSLPRVGGNTIYF.

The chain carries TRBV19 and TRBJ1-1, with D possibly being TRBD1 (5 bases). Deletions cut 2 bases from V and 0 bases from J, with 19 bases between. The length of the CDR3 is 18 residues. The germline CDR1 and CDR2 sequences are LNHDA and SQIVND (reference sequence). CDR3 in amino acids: CASSIRQPIVGMNTEAFF. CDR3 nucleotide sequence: TGTGCCAGTAGTATAAGACAGCCGATAGTCGGCATGAACACTGAAGCTTTCTTT. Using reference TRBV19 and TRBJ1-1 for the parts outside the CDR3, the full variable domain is DGGITQSPKYLFRKEGQNVTLSCEQNLNHDAMYWYRQDPGQGLRLIYYSQIVNDFQKGDIAEGYSVSREKKESFPLTVTSAQKNPTAFYLCASSIRQPIVGMNTEAFFGQGTRLTVV.

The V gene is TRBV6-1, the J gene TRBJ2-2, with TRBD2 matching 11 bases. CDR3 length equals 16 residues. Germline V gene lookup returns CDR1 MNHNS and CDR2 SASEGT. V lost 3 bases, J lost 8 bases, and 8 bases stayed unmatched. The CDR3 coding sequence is TGTGCCAGCAGTGACCTGTGGACTAGCGGGTTGGGGGAGCTGTTTTTT. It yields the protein CASSDLWTSGLGELFF.

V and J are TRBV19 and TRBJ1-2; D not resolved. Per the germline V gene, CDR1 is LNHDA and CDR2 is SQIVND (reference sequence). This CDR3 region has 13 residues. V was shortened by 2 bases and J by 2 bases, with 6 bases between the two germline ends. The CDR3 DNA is TGTGCCAGTAGTATATACAAGAACTATGGCTACACCTTC. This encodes CASSIYKNYGYTF.